A selection of T cell receptor beta chains follows, all from one sample in a study of blood T cells in healthy people across ages. MiXCR was run by TCRdb on the 5' RACE reads, yielding one entry per CDR3 protein. This sample has around 800,000 distinct CDR3 sequences, with less than 80% found just once. The sequencing sample was made of blood. All receptors come from a man aged 30 to 45 in good health. Both conserved end residues are part of each CDR3. D genes are given only for firm matches. Some rows have no size entry. The others give once, few or many, or a class for an expanded clone.

J | D | V | size | CDR3
NA | NA | TRBV20-1 | NA | CSARIGAWETQYF
TRBJ2-5 | TRBD2 | TRBV4-3 | few | CASSQGLAGTQYF
TRBJ2-1 | NA | TRBV9 | few | CASSAQGFSDEQFF
TRBJ2-3 | NA | TRBV11-3 | NA | CASSLEEGETQYF
TRBJ2-5 | NA | TRBV6-5 | NA | CASSYVWRGFQETQYF
TRBJ2-3 | NA | TRBV6-6 | NA | CASMGGFRTDTQYF
NA | TRBD2 | TRBV4-1 | NA | CASSGRTSGQETQFF
TRBJ2-7 | NA | TRBV20-1 | NA | CSASYREQYF
TRBJ2-1 | TRBD1 | TRBV12-3/TRBV12-4 | NA | CASSFRRTGNEQFF
TRBJ1-2 | NA | TRBV9 | NA | CASSAAPGQEICGYTF
TRBJ2-6 | NA | TRBV6-1 | NA | CASSRLGISAGANVLTF
TRBJ2-7 | NA | TRBV28 | NA | CASSLFHGAGGLVEQYF
TRBJ2-1 | TRBD2 | TRBV12-3/TRBV12-4 | NA | CASSRLAGEWNEQFF
TRBJ2-6 | NA | TRBV5-6 | NA | CASSLFVGANVLTF
TRBJ2-3 | NA | TRBV29-1 | NA | CSVAGKATDTQYF
TRBJ1-4 | TRBD1 | TRBV3-1 | NA | CASSQDNSGTGAGKLFF
TRBJ2-1 | TRBD2 | TRBV5-1 | NA | CASSTTSGSLEQFF
NA | TRBD2 | TRBV20-1 | NA | CSVQRLAQQETQYF
TRBJ2-3 | TRBD2 | TRBV20-1 | NA | CSATSTGRGDPDTQYF
TRBJ2-5 | NA | TRBV4-2 | few | CASSRGGIGEEQYF
TRBJ2-3 | TRBD2 | TRBV11-1 | NA | CASSQTWAGDKDTQYF
TRBJ1-6 | NA | TRBV5-1 | NA | CASSLGARIDSPLHF
TRBJ1-2 | NA | TRBV29-1 | NA | CSVLSTGNGYTF
TRBJ2-3 | TRBD2 | TRBV4-3 | few | CASSQEGLAADTQYF
TRBJ1-5 | NA | TRBV30 | NA | CAWSSPLEQPQHF
TRBJ1-1 | NA | TRBV20-1 | NA | CSAREAGRPEAFF
TRBJ2-3 | TRBD2 | TRBV29-1 | NA | CSGTLAGGSSTDTQYF
TRBJ2-3 | TRBD2 | TRBV7-9 | few | CASTEPRASGGFGTDTQYF
TRBJ1-1 | NA | TRBV7-2 | NA | CASSSGQPVMNTEAFF
TRBJ2-7 | NA | TRBV15 | NA | CATSRALRLRSEQYF
TRBJ2-7 | NA | TRBV10-3 | few | CAINSADIANEQYF
NA | TRBD1 | TRBV4-1 | NA | CASSQDKQGAPFYEQYF
TRBJ2-1 | TRBD1 | TRBV7-2 | NA | CASSVGSQGAYNEQFF
TRBJ2-1 | NA | TRBV4-2 | NA | CASSLGPGVAYNEQFF
NA | TRBD1 | TRBV5-1 | NA | CASSVDRPPHYEQYF
TRBJ2-3 | TRBD1 | TRBV29-1 | NA | CSVLEPGQGTDTQYF
TRBJ2-7 | NA | TRBV12-3/TRBV12-4 | NA | CASSRPQGRDYEQYF
TRBJ2-5 | NA | TRBV12-3/TRBV12-4 | few | CASSLNMRGETQYF
TRBJ2-7 | NA | TRBV4-2 | NA | CASSQDFYSRTYEQYF
TRBJ1-4 | NA | TRBV6-2/TRBV6-3 | NA | CASSSPGRLDEKLFF
TRBJ2-3 | NA | TRBV20-1 | NA | CSARDFGAITDTQYF
TRBJ1-1 | NA | TRBV20-1 | NA | CRGEGVKAEAFF
TRBJ1-1 | NA | TRBV18 | NA | CASSRNGAGLVNTEAFF
TRBJ1-6 | NA | TRBV10-3 | NA | CAISELPHSPLHF
TRBJ2-4 | NA | TRBV9 | NA | CASSPEGVGIQYF
TRBJ1-1 | NA | TRBV4-3 | NA | CVSSQDARIGGAEAFF
TRBJ2-1 | TRBD2 | TRBV6-4 | NA | CASSGLAEDNEQFF
TRBJ2-1 | TRBD2 | TRBV7-9 | NA | CASSQPTSANEQFF
TRBJ2-6 | NA | TRBV7-3 | NA | CASSFGTSSGANVLTF
TRBJ2-1 | NA | TRBV6-2/TRBV6-3 | NA | CASSYGGGLYNEQFF
TRBJ2-7 | NA | TRBV7-8 | few | CASSLGASASYEQYF
TRBJ1-6 | NA | TRBV7-3 | once | CASSQGGGLGGSPLHF